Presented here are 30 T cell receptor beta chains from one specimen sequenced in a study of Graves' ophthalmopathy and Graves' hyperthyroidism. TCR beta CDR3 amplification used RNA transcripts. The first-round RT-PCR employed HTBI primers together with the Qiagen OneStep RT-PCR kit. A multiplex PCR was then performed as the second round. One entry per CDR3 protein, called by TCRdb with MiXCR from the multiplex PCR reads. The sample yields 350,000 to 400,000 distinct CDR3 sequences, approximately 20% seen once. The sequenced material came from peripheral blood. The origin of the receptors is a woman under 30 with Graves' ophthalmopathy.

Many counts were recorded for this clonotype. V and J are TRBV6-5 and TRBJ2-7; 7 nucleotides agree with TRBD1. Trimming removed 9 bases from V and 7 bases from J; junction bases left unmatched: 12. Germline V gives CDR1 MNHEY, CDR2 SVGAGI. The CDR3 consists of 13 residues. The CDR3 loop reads CASSGTEVQEQYF. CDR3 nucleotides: TGTGCCAGTTCCGGGACAGAGGTTCAAGAGCAGTACTTC.

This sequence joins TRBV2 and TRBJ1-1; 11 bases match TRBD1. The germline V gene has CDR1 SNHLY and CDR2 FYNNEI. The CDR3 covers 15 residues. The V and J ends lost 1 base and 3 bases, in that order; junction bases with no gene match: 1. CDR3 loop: CASSEGGQGDTEAFF. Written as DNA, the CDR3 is TGTGCCAGCAGTGAAGGGGGACAGGGGGACACTGAAGCTTTCTTT.

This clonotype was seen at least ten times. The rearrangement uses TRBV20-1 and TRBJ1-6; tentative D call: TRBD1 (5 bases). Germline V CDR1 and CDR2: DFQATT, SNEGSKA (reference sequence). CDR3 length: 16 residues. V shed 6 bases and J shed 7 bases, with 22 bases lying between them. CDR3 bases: TGCAGTGCCCCGTGGGGCAGGGAAAAGAGAAATTCACCCCTCCACTTT. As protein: CSAPWGREKRNSPLHF.

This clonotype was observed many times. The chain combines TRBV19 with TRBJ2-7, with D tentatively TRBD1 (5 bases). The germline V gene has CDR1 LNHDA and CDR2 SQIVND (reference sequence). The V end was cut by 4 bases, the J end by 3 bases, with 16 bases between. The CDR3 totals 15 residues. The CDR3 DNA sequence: TGTGCCAGTAGTAACCCCCGGCAGGGATTCTACGAGCAGTACTTC. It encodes CASSNPRQGFYEQYF.

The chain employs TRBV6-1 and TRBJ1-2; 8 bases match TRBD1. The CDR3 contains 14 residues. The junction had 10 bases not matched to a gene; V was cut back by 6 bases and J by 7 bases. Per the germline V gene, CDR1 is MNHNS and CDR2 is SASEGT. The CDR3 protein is CASRLQGDWGGYTF. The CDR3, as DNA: TGTGCCAGCAGACTACAGGGGGATTGGGGTGGCTACACCTTC.

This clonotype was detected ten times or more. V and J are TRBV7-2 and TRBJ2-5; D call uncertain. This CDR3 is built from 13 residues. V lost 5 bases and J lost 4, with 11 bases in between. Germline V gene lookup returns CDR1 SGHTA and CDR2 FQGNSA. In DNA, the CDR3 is TGTGCCAGCAGCCGACGGGTCCCAGAGACCCAGTACTTC. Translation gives CASSRRVPETQYF.

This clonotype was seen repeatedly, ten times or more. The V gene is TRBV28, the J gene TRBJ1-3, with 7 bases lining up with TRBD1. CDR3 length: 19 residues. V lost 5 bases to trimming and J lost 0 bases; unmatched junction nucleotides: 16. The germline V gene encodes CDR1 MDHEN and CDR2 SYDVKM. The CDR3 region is CASSTRQGGLGFSGNTIYF. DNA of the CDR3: TGTGCCAGCAGTACCAGACAGGGCGGCCTGGGCTTCTCTGGAAACACCATATATTTT.

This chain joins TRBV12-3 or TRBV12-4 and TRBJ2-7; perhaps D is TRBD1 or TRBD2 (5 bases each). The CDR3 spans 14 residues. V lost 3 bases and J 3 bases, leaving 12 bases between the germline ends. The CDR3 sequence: CASSFSGPIYEQYF. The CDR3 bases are TGTGCCAGCAGTTTCTCGGGACCGATCTACGAGCAGTACTTC.

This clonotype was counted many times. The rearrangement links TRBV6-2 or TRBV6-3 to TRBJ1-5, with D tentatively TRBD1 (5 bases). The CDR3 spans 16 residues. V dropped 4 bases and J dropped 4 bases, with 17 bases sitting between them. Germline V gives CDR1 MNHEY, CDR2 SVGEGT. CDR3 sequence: CASSSAPGPMNQPQHF. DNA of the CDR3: TGTGCCAGCAGTTCCGCGCCGGGACCTATGAATCAGCCCCAGCATTTT.

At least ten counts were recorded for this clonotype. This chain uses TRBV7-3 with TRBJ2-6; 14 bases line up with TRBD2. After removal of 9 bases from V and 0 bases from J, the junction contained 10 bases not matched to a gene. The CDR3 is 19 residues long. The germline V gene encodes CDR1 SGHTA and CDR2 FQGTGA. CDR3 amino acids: CASRGTSGSRSSGANVLTF. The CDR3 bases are TGTGCCAGTAGGGGGACTAGCGGGAGCCGATCCTCTGGGGCCAACGTCCTGACTTTC.

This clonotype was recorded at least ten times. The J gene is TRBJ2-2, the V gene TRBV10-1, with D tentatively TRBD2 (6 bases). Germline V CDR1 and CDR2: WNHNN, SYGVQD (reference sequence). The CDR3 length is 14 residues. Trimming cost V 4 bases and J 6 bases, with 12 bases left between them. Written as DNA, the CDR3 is TGCGCCAGCAGTGGGCCGGGGGTGGCCGGGGAGCTGTTTTTT. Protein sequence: CASSGPGVAGELFF.

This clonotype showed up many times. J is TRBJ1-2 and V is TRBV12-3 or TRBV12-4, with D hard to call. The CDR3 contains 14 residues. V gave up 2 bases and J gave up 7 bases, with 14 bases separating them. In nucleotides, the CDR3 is TGTGCCAGCAGTTTATGGGGTCGGGTAGCTGGCTACACCTTC. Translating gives CASSLWGRVAGYTF.

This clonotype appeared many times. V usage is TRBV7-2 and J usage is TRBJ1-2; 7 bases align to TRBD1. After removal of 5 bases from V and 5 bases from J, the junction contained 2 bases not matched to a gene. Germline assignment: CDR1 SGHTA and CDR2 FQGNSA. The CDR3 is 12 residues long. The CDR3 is CASSRTGYGYTF. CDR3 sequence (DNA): TGTGCCAGCAGCCGGACAGGTTATGGCTACACCTTC.

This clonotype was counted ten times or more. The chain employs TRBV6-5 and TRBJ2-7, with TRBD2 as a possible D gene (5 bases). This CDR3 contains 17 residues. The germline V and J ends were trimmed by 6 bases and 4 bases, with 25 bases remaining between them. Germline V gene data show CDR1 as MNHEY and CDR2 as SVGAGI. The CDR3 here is CASRPRTAGGGIYEQYF. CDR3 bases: TGTGCCAGCAGACCCCGGACCGCAGGAGGTGGAATTTACGAGCAGTACTTC.

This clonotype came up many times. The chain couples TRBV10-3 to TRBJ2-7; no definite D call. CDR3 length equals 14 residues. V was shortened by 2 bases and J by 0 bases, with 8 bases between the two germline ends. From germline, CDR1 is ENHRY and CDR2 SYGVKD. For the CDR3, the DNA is TGTGCCATCAGTGAGGCCAGCTTCTCCTACGAGCAGTACTTC. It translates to CAISEASFSYEQYF.

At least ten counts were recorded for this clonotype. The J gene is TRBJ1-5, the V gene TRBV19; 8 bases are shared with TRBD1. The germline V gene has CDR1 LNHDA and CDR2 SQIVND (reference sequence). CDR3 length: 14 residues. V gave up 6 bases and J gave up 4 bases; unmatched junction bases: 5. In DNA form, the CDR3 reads TGTGCCAGTAGCCCGACAGGGGTAAATCAGCCCCAGCATTTT. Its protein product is CASSPTGVNQPQHF.

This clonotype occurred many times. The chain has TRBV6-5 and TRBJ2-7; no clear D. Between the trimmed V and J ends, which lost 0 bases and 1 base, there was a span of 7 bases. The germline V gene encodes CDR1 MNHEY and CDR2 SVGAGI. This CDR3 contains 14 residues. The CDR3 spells CASSYSPASYEQYF. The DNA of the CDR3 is TGTGCCAGCAGTTACTCGCCAGCATCCTACGAGCAGTACTTC.

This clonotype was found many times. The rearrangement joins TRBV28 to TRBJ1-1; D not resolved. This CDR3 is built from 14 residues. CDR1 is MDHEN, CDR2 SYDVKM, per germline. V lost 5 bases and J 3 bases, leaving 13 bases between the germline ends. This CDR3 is CASSTLGVYTEAFF. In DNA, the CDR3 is TGTGCCAGCAGTACCTTGGGAGTATACACTGAAGCTTTCTTT. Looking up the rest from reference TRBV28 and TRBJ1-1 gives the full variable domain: DVKVTQSSRYLVKRTGEKVFLECVQDMDHENMFWYRQDPGLGLRLIYFSYDVKMKEKGDIPEGYSVSREKKERFSLILESASTNQTSMYLCASSTLGVYTEAFFGQGTRLTVV.

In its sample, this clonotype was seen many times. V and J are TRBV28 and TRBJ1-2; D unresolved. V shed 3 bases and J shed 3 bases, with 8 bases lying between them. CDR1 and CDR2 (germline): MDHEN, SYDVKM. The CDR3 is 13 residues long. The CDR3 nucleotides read TGTGCCAGCAGTTTCTCCACGCACTATGGCTACACCTTC. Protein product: CASSFSTHYGYTF.

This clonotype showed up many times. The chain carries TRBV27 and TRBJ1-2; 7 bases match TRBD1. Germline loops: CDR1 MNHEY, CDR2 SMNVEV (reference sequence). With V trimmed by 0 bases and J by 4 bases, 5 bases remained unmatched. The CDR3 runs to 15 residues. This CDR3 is CASSLSRTGPYGYTF. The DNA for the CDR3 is TGTGCCAGCAGTTTATCAAGGACAGGTCCCTATGGCTACACCTTC.

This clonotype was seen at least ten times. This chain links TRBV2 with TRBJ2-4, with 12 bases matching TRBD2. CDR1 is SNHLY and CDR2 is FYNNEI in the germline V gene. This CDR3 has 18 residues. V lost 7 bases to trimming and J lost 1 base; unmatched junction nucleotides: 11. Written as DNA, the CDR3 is TGTGCCAGCATCTCAGGACTAGCGGGGCGGGGGGCCAAAAACATTCAGTACTTC. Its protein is CASISGLAGRGAKNIQYF.

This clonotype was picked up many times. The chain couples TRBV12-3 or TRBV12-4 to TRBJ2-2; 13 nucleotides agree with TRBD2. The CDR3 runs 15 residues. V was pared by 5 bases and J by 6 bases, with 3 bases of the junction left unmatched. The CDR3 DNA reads TGTGCCAGCAGTCGACTAGCGGGGGGTTCCGGGGAGCTGTTTTTT. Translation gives CASSRLAGGSGELFF.

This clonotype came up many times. CDR3 loop: CASSGDRGGDQPQHF. CDR3 DNA: TGTGCCAGCAGTGGAGACAGGGGTGGCGATCAGCCCCAGCATTTT. V usage is TRBV2 and J usage is TRBJ1-5, with 8 bases aligning to TRBD1. The CDR3 runs 15 residues. Germline CDR1 SNHLY, CDR2 FYNNEI. Trimming at V came to 4 bases and at J to 5 bases, leaving 7 bases not matched to a gene.

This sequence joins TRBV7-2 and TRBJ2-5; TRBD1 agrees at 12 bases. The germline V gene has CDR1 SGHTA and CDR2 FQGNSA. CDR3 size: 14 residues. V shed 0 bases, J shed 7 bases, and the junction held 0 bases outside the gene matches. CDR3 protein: CASSLAGQGATQYF. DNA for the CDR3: TGTGCCAGCAGCTTAGCGGGACAGGGGGCGACCCAGTACTTC.

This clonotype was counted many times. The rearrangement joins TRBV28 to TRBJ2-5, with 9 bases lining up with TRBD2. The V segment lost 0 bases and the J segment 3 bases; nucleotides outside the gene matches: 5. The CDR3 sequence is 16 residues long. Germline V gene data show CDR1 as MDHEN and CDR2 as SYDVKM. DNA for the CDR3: TGTGCCAGCAGTTTATGGGCTAGCGGGACTGAAGAGACCCAGTACTTC. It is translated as CASSLWASGTEETQYF.

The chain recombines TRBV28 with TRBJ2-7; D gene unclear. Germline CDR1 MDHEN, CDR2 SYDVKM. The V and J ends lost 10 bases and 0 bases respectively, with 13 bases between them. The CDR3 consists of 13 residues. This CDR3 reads CATRDWISYEQYF. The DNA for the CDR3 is TGTGCCACCAGAGACTGGATCTCCTACGAGCAGTACTTC.

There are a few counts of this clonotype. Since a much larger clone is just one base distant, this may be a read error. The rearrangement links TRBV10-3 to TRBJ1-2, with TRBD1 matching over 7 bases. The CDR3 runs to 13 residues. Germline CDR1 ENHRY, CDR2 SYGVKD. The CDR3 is CVIREQGNDGYTF. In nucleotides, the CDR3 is TGTGTCATCAGGGAACAGGGGAATGATGGCTACACCTTC.

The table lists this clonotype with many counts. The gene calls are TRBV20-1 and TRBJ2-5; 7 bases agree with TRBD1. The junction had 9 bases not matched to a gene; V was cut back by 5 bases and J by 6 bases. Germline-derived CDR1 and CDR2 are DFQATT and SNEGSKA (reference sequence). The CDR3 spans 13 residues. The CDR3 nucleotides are TGCAGTGCTGCGACAGGGCCCGCCCAGACCCAGTACTTC. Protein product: CSAATGPAQTQYF.

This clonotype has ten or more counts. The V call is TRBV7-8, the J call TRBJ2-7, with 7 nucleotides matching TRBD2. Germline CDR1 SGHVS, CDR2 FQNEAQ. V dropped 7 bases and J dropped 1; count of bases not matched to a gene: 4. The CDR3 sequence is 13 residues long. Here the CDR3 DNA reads TGTGCCAGCACTCAGCGGGGATCCTACGAGCAGTACTTC. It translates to CASTQRGSYEQYF. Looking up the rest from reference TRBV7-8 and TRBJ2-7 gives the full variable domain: GAGVSQSPRYKVAKRGQDVALRCDPISGHVSLFWYQQALGQGPEFLTYFQNEAQLDKSGLPSDRFFAERPEGSVSTLKIQRTQQEDSAVYLCASTQRGSYEQYFGPGTRLTVT.

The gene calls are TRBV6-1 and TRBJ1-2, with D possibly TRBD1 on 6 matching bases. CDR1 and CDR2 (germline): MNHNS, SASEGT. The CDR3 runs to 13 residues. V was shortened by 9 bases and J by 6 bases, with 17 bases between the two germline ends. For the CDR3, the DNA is TGTGCCAGTAGTCGTACAGGGTGGGATGGCTACACCTTC. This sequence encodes CASSRTGWDGYTF.